The 29 T cell receptor beta chains in this list originate from one sample, sequenced in a study of T cell changes during pregnancy in multiple sclerosis. Data came from immunoSEQ multiplex PCR; TCRdb stores just in-frame clones and leaves some out. The sample carries some 80,000 clones, nearly 95% recorded once. This specimen consisted of CD4+ T cells from peripheral blood mononuclear cells, obtained after pregnancy. The origin of the receptors is a female donor with multiple sclerosis, enrolled in a pregnancy study.

The CDR3 DNA sequence: TGTGCCAGCAGCTTAGCGCGCGGGGTACAAGAGACCCAGTACTTC. This encodes CASSLARGVQETQYF. The chain links TRBV7-2 to TRBJ2-5, with TRBD2 as a possible D gene (6 bases). The germline CDR1 and CDR2 sequences are SGHTA and FQGNSA. V was trimmed by 0 bases and J by 2 bases, leaving 10 bases between them. The CDR3 is 15 residues long.

This rearrangement joins TRBV2 to TRBJ1-1; no definite D call. Trimming pared 6 bases from V and 5 bases from J, leaving 16 bases between. CDR1 and CDR2 from the germline V gene are SNHLY and FYNNEI. The CDR3 has 14 residues. In DNA form, the CDR3 reads TGTGCCAGCAGGGCTTCCCGGTCAGGTACTGAAGCTTTCTTT. It is translated as CASRASRSGTEAFF.

The CDR3 nucleotides are TGTGCCAGCAGCTTGGCCCTGGGGGCACGAGCTAACTATGGCTACACCTTC. Translated, it gives CASSLALGARANYGYTF. V and J are TRBV5-4 and TRBJ1-2; tentatively, D is TRBD1 (6 bases). CDR1 and CDR2 (germline): SGHNT, YYREEE (reference sequence). Trimming took off 0 bases at V and 0 bases at J, with 15 bases between the two ends. CDR3 length: 17 residues.

The chain couples TRBV6-6 to TRBJ2-7, with D perhaps TRBD2 (6 bases). CDR3 length: 15 amino acids. V was shortened by 5 bases and J by 0 bases, with 14 bases between the two germline ends. Germline lookup yields CDR1 MNHNY and CDR2 SVGAGI (reference sequence). The CDR3 spells CASSSRDLSSYEQYF. CDR3 coding DNA: TGTGCCAGCAGTAGCCGGGACTTAAGCTCCTACGAGCAGTACTTC.

CDR3 in amino acids: CASSILQGAVDTGELFF. The CDR3 region has the DNA TGTGCCAGTAGTATTCTCCAGGGGGCTGTCGACACCGGGGAGCTGTTTTTT. The chain is built from TRBV19 and TRBJ2-2; 8 bases fit TRBD1. V was clipped by 3 bases and J by 3 bases; unmatched bases: 9. This CDR3 region has 17 residues. The germline CDR1 and CDR2 sequences are LNHDA and SQIVND (reference sequence).

The V call is TRBV7-3, the J call TRBJ1-2; D is perhaps TRBD1 (5 bases). V lost 1 base and J lost 7, with 16 bases in between. CDR1 and CDR2 (germline): SGHTA, FQGTGA. The CDR3 contains 15 residues. The CDR3 DNA reads as TGTGCCAGCAGCTTAAGTCTGGGGGGAGGCGGTGGCTACACCTTC. It yields the protein CASSLSLGGGGGYTF.

The V call is TRBV6-5, the J call TRBJ2-5; D not resolved. Gene TRBJ2-7 matches the end of the DNA better, so the J call may be wrong. This CDR3 region has 14 residues. Germline V gene sequence: CDR1 MNHEY, CDR2 SVGAGI. This CDR3 reads CASSKTGGSYEQYF. CDR3 coding DNA: TGTGCCAGCAGTAAAACTGGCGGCTCCTACGAGCAGTACTTC.

The CDR3 is CASSFPGHSNEKLFF. CDR3 coding DNA: TGTGCCAGCAGTTTTCCGGGACACAGTAATGAAAAACTGTTTTTT. The V gene is TRBV28, the J gene TRBJ1-4; possible D gene TRBD1, 6 bases. The germline CDR1 and CDR2 sequences are MDHEN and SYDVKM. V lost 3 bases and J 4 bases, leaving 12 bases between the germline ends. CDR3 length: 15 residues.

This clone was detected a few times. The chain recombines TRBV7-2 with TRBJ1-5, with D possibly being TRBD1 (5 bases). The V gene lost 5 bases and the J gene lost 4 bases, with 9 bases spanning the gap. From germline, CDR1 is SGHTA and CDR2 FQGNSA. The CDR3 has 13 residues. The CDR3 DNA follows: TGTGCCAGCAGCCCAAGGGGTAATCAGCCCCAGCATTTT. Its translation: CASSPRGNQPQHF.

V and J are TRBV6-9 and TRBJ2-3; 7 bases fit TRBD2. Germline CDR1 reads MNHGY; CDR2 reads SVAAGI. CDR3 length: 15 residues. Unmatched junction bases numbered 4, after V lost 2 bases and J lost 2 bases. CDR3 sequence reads: CASSYTSESTDTQYF. CDR3 in DNA: TGTGCCAGCAGTTATACTAGCGAGTCCACAGATACGCAGTATTTT.

This chain uses TRBV14 with TRBJ2-5; D is undetermined. This CDR3 has 13 amino acids. Germline CDR1 is SGHDN and CDR2 is FVKESK. V was clipped by 0 bases and J by 5 bases, with 7 bases between them. The CDR3 coding sequence is TGTGCCAGCAGCCAAGATTTCGGGGAGACCCAGTACTTC. Its translation: CASSQDFGETQYF.

This clone has only a few counts. V usage is TRBV30 and J usage is TRBJ1-1, with unresolved D. Trimming removed 5 bases at V and 10 bases at J, with 14 bases between. The CDR3 length is 11 residues. Germline assignment: CDR1 GTSNPN and CDR2 SVGIG (reference sequence). The CDR3 sequence: CAWGSGNRAFF. CDR3 nucleotides: TGTGCCTGGGGTTCGGGGAATCGAGCTTTCTTT.

This rearrangement joins TRBV6-5 to TRBJ2-1; 7 positions match TRBD1. In germline, CDR1 is MNHEY, CDR2 SVGAGI. V lost 6 bases to trimming and J lost 5 bases; unmatched junction nucleotides: 10. This CDR3 is built from 15 residues. CDR3 region: CASSKTGVGHNEQFF. The DNA of the CDR3 is TGTGCCAGCAGCAAAACAGGGGTCGGGCACAATGAGCAGTTCTTC.

Notes on this clone: One end of the junction is discordant with germline, which a read error may explain. This chain joins TRBV7-7 and TRBJ1-4; D possibly corresponds to TRBD1 (5 bases). Germline V gene data show CDR1 as SSHAT and CDR2 as FNYEAQ (reference sequence). The CDR3 is 13 residues long. CDR3 sequence: CASSPGGGEKLFF. CDR3 nucleotide sequence: TGTGCTAGCAGCCCCGGGGGAGGGGAAAAACTGTTTTTT.

The rearrangement uses TRBV10-3 and TRBJ2-7, with TRBD2 matching over 10 bases. The germline V gene has CDR1 ENHRY and CDR2 SYGVKD. After removal of 4 bases from V and 3 bases from J, the junction contained 3 bases not matched to a gene. The CDR3 is 14 residues long. The CDR3 DNA sequence: TGTGCCATCAGTGGCCTAGCGGGGGACTACGAGCAGTACTTC. This translates into CAISGLAGDYEQYF.

The chain is built from TRBV10-1 and TRBJ1-1, with D possibly being TRBD1 (6 bases). This CDR3 has 18 amino acids. CDR1 is WNHNN, CDR2 SYGVQD, per germline (reference sequence). Trimming cost V 4 bases and J 5 bases, with 26 bases left between them. CDR3 loop: CASSGGFGARGWKTEAFF. The CDR3 coding sequence is TGCGCCAGCAGTGGGGGATTTGGGGCTAGGGGGTGGAAGACTGAAGCTTTCTTT.

The count of this clone is one. V usage is TRBV5-1 and J usage is TRBJ1-2, with 11 bases aligning to TRBD1. CDR1 is SGHRS, CDR2 YFSETQ, per germline. Trimming took 4 bases from V and 8 from J; bases not matched to a gene: 13. The CDR3 has 16 amino acids. The CDR3, as DNA: TGCGCCAGCAGCCCGAACACCGGGACAGGGGGAGGGGGCTACACCTTC. This translates into CASSPNTGTGGGGYTF.

The chain uses TRBV5-8 and TRBJ2-6; TRBD1 matches 9 bases. This CDR3 spans 19 amino acids. The V gene's germline CDR1 is SGHTS and CDR2 YDEGEE. Trimming at V came to 4 bases and at J to 2 bases, leaving 13 bases not matched to a gene. DNA for the CDR3: TGTGCCAGCAGCCATACAACGGGACAGGGTCTCGCTGGGGCCAACGTCCTGACTTTC. It yields the protein CASSHTTGQGLAGANVLTF.

The genes are TRBV30 and TRBJ2-3; D perhaps matches TRBD1 (5 bases). V lost 3 bases, J lost 4 bases, and 14 bases lay in between. This CDR3 is built from 14 residues. Germline loops: CDR1 GTSNPN, CDR2 SVGIG (reference sequence). CDR3 protein: CAWRAGRPPDTQYF. In DNA, the CDR3 is TGTGCCTGGAGGGCAGGGCGCCCACCAGATACGCAGTATTTT.

V is TRBV9 and J is TRBJ1-1, with no clear D. CDR3 length: 14 residues. Trimming shortened V by 0 bases and J by 1 base, and 7 bases separated the two germline ends. The germline CDR1 and CDR2 sequences are SGDLS and YYNGEE. The CDR3 region has the DNA TGTGCCAGCAGCGTAGCTTCAGGGAACACTGAAGCTTTCTTT. This gives the protein CASSVASGNTEAFF.

This rearrangement joins TRBV11-3 to TRBJ2-3; a possible D gene is TRBD2 (5 bases). Trimming took off 3 bases at V and 1 base at J, with 11 bases between the two ends. The CDR3 spans 15 residues. The germline V gene has CDR1 SGHNT and CDR2 YENEEA. The CDR3 loop is CASSFGSGGTDTQYF. As DNA, the CDR3 is TGTGCCAGCAGCTTTGGTTCCGGGGGCACAGATACGCAGTATTTT.

The chain employs TRBV5-4 and TRBJ2-1; 14 bases agree with TRBD2. The V gene's germline CDR1 is SGHNT and CDR2 YYREEE (reference sequence). Trimming cost V 5 bases and J 8 bases; bases outside gene matches: 9. This CDR3 comprises 16 residues. The CDR3 DNA reads as TGTGCCAGCAGGGATGGGACTAGCGGGAGAGTTTATGAGCAGTTCTTC. Translating gives CASRDGTSGRVYEQFF.

This clone was seen only a few times. V is TRBV29-1 and J is TRBJ1-1; 8 nucleotides align to TRBD1. V trimming: 7 bases; J trimming: 3 bases; junction bases outside the gene matches: 7. Germline V CDR1 and CDR2: SQVTM, ANQGSEA. The CDR3 contains 13 residues. For the CDR3, the DNA is TGCAGCGCAGGGGGCCCGGCTGACACTGAAGCTTTCTTT. It is translated as CSAGGPADTEAFF.

V gene TRBV9 combines with J gene TRBJ2-5, with 8 bases fitting TRBD1. J was trimmed by 2 bases and V by 0 bases; bases with no gene match: 6. Germline V lookup: CDR1 SGDLS, CDR2 YYNGEE. The CDR3 is 16 amino acids. CDR3 protein: CASSVAPGQGQETQYF. The DNA for the CDR3 is TGTGCCAGCAGCGTAGCCCCCGGACAGGGACAAGAGACCCAGTACTTC.

This sequence joins TRBV27 and TRBJ2-1; 9 bases fit TRBD2. Per germline, CDR1 MNHEY and CDR2 SMNVEV (reference sequence). The ends lost 7 bases at V and 6 bases at J; junction bases unmatched: 7. The CDR3 sequence is 14 residues long. CDR3 sequence: CASKRGAGFNEQFF. The CDR3 DNA is TGTGCCAGCAAGCGGGGGGCTGGGTTCAATGAGCAGTTCTTC.

This clone was seen once. The chain uses TRBV29-1 and TRBJ2-7; 7 bases map to TRBD1. The V and J ends lost 7 bases and 7 bases, in that order; junction bases with no gene match: 13. Germline V gives CDR1 SQVTM, CDR2 ANQGSEA. The CDR3 is 13 residues long. The CDR3 DNA reads TGCAGCGGCAAGACAGGGCCCCTGGGGGAGCAGTACTTC. Translation gives CSGKTGPLGEQYF.

This clone has only one observation. The chain employs TRBV6-6 and TRBJ1-1; TRBD1 matches at 9 bases. This CDR3 has 14 amino acids. Germline V gene data show CDR1 as MNHNY and CDR2 as SVGAGI (reference sequence). Trimming took 9 bases from V and 4 from J; bases not matched to a gene: 9. The CDR3 loop reads CASPPVTGGTEAFF. The CDR3 coding sequence is TGTGCCAGTCCACCGGTGACAGGGGGCACTGAAGCTTTCTTT.

This chain connects TRBV19 to TRBJ2-1, with 7 bases matching TRBD1. J was trimmed by 3 bases and V by 6 bases; bases with no gene match: 8. CDR1 LNHDA and CDR2 SQIVND come from the germline V gene (reference sequence). The CDR3 has 15 residues. CDR3 loop: CASSGDSLFYNEQFF. Here the CDR3 DNA reads TGTGCCAGTAGCGGGGACAGCCTATTCTACAATGAGCAGTTCTTC.

This rearrangement joins TRBV15 to TRBJ2-1, with 9 positions matching TRBD1. CDR3 length: 15 residues. With 5 bases clipped from V and 7 bases from J, the junction kept 9 bases outside the gene matches. Germline assignment: CDR1 LNHNV and CDR2 YYDKDF (reference sequence). As DNA, the CDR3 is TGTGCCACCAGCGGCCAGGACAGGGGTTATAATGAGCAGTTCTTC. Its protein product is CATSGQDRGYNEQFF.